This entry lists 18 T cell receptor beta chains sequenced from one sample in a study of Ad26.COV2.S vaccination and SARS-CoV-2 variants. Assay used: immunoSEQ multiplex PCR; TCRdb lists only in-frame clones, some missing. The data contain under 400,000 clones, 87% of them singletons. Treatment in this sample: about 20 received Ad26.COV2.S at low or high dose, single or two shots; about 5 received placebo; per-sample allocation not given. The study sampled participants on day 63 after the first vaccine or placebo injection. The sequenced sample was peripheral blood, obtained in a trial of Ad26.COV2.S vaccine versus placebo. The receptor set was obtained from a person aged 18 to 59 who received the Ad26.COV2.S COVID-19 vaccine or a placebo.

The CDR3 region is CASSLGTSGGAYNEQFF. CDR3 in DNA: TGTGCCAGCAGTTTAGGGACTAGCGGAGGGGCCTACAATGAGCAGTTCTTC. This chain joins TRBV27 and TRBJ2-1, with 11 bases that match TRBD2. The V gene end was trimmed by 2 bases and the J gene end by 2 bases; junction bases not matched to a gene: 5. The CDR3 contains 17 residues. Germline lookup yields CDR1 MNHEY and CDR2 SMNVEV (reference sequence).

The chain couples TRBV5-6 to TRBJ2-1, with D perhaps matching TRBD2 (6 bases). V gave up 0 bases and J gave up 7 bases, with 8 bases separating them. Germline CDR1 reads SGHDT; CDR2 reads YYEEEE. This CDR3 is 13 amino acids long. CDR3 amino acids: CASSLDAGNEQFF. In DNA, the CDR3 is TGTGCCAGCAGCTTGGACGCGGGGAATGAGCAGTTCTTC. Full variable domain (outside the CDR3, taken from reference TRBV5-6 and TRBJ2-1): DAGVTQSPTHLIKTRGQQVTLRCSPKSGHDTVSWYQQALGQGPQFIFQYYEEEERQRGNFPDRFSGHQFPNYSSELNVNALLLGDSALYLCASSLDAGNEQFFGPGTRLTVL.

This chain joins TRBV5-8 and TRBJ2-1; a possible D gene is TRBD2 (6 bases). Germline V gives CDR1 SGHTS, CDR2 YDEGEE. The CDR3 extends over 15 amino acids. Trimming shortened V by 2 bases and J by 8 bases, and 17 bases separated the two germline ends. CDR3 amino acids: CASSFGTQFGDEQFF. The CDR3 DNA sequence: TGTGCCAGCAGCTTCGGGACTCAATTCGGGGATGAGCAGTTCTTC.

This chain connects TRBV30 to TRBJ1-5; D remains unclear. This CDR3 has 12 residues. The V end lost 1 base, the J end lost 6 bases, and 7 bases lay between the germline ends. CDR1 and CDR2 (germline): GTSNPN, SVGIG (reference sequence). The CDR3 reads CAWSGLSQPQHF. The CDR3 DNA reads TGTGCCTGGAGTGGCCTAAGTCAGCCCCAGCATTTT. Full variable domain (remainder filled in from reference TRBV30 and TRBJ1-5): SQTIHQWPATLVQPVGSPLSLECTVEGTSNPNLYWYRQAAGRGLQLLFYSVGIGQISSEVPQNLSASRPQDRQFILSSKKLLLSDSGFYLCAWSGLSQPQHFGDGTRLSIL.

V is TRBV7-9 and J is TRBJ1-2; D not certain. Trimming took off 5 bases at V and 4 bases at J, with 11 bases between the two ends. The CDR3 runs 13 residues. Germline CDR1 reads SEHNR; CDR2 reads FQNEAQ (reference sequence). CDR3 amino acids: CASSPRAPYGYTF. The CDR3 DNA is TGTGCCAGCAGCCCGAGGGCGCCCTATGGCTACACCTTC. The variable domain in full, with the rest retrieved from reference TRBV7-9 and TRBJ1-2, is DTGVSQNPRHKITKRGQNVTFRCDPISEHNRLYWYRQTLGQGPEFLTYFQNEAQLEKSRLLSDRFSAERPKGSFSTLEIQRTEQGDSAMYLCASSPRAPYGYTFGSGTRLTVV.

This clone has a single count. The chain recombines TRBV29-1 with TRBJ1-1; D gene uncertain. Germline loops: CDR1 SQVTM, CDR2 ANQGSEA. The CDR3 has 12 amino acids. V was trimmed by 3 bases and J by 1 base, leaving 6 bases between them. In DNA form, the CDR3 reads TGCAGCGTTGACCGAAGGAACACTGAAGCTTTCTTT. This sequence encodes CSVDRRNTEAFF.

CDR3 sequence: CASSQGRDIANYGYTF. The CDR3 bases are TGTGCCAGCAGCCAAGGCCGGGACATCGCTAACTATGGCTACACCTTC. This chain uses TRBV3-1 (or the pseudogene TRBV3-2) with TRBJ1-2, with D possibly matching TRBD1 (6 bases). This CDR3 comprises 16 residues. The V end was cut by 1 base, the J end by 0 bases, with 12 bases between. Germline loops: CDR1 LGHDT, CDR2 YNNKEL (reference sequence).

The CDR3 loop reads CASSLSGTGANQPQHF. Here the CDR3 DNA reads TGTGCCAGCAGTTTATCGGGGACAGGGGCCAATCAGCCCCAGCATTTT. The V gene is TRBV27, the J gene TRBJ1-5, with 10 bases lining up with TRBD1. The CDR3 sequence is 16 residues long. V gave up 0 bases and J gave up 3 bases; unmatched junction bases: 2. Per germline, CDR1 MNHEY and CDR2 SMNVEV (reference sequence).

The chain combines TRBV9 with TRBJ1-1; TRBD1 matches at 8 bases. The germline CDR1 and CDR2 sequences are SGDLS and YYNGEE. This CDR3 is built from 14 residues. V lost 4 bases to trimming and J lost 5 bases; unmatched junction nucleotides: 7. Written as DNA, the CDR3 is TGTGCCAGCAGCCCTCGGACAGGGTATACTGAAGCTTTCTTT. This gives the protein CASSPRTGYTEAFF. The full variable domain, its missing parts supplied by reference TRBV9 and TRBJ1-1, is DSGVTQTPKHLITATGQRVTLRCSPRSGDLSVYWYQQSLDQGLQFLIQYYNGEERAKGNILERFSAQQFPDLHSELNLSSLELGDSALYFCASSPRTGYTEAFFGQGTRLTVV.

CDR3 residues: CATSRDGQGVETQYF. In DNA, the CDR3 is TGTGCCACCAGCAGGGACGGACAGGGCGTAGAGACCCAGTACTTC. J is TRBJ2-5 and V is TRBV15, with 8 positions matching TRBD1. With 3 bases clipped from V and 4 bases from J, the junction kept 7 bases outside the gene matches. This CDR3 is built from 15 residues. Germline assignment: CDR1 LNHNV and CDR2 YYDKDF (reference sequence).

This chain joins TRBV19 and TRBJ1-6; D ambiguous. V dropped 3 bases and J dropped 0 bases, with 15 bases sitting between them. The CDR3 extends over 18 amino acids. Germline-derived CDR1 and CDR2 are LNHDA and SQIVND (reference sequence). The CDR3 coding sequence is TGTGCCAGTAGTATGGGATACCCCACCAGCTCCTATAATTCACCCCTCCACTTT. Amino acids: CASSMGYPTSSYNSPLHF.

The chain joins TRBV27 to TRBJ2-1; TRBD2 agrees at 14 bases. CDR3 length: 19 residues. V gave up 5 bases and J gave up 2 bases; unmatched junction bases: 11. Germline lookup yields CDR1 MNHEY and CDR2 SMNVEV (reference sequence). CDR3 protein: CASSPLGTSGGRAYNEQFF. Here the CDR3 DNA reads TGTGCCAGCAGTCCTCTTGGGACTAGCGGGGGAAGGGCCTACAATGAGCAGTTCTTC.

This sequence joins TRBV30 and TRBJ1-6; possible D gene TRBD1, 5 bases. V lost 4 bases to trimming and J lost 5 bases, with 15 bases between them. Germline V lookup: CDR1 GTSNPN, CDR2 SVGIG (reference sequence). The CDR3 totals 15 residues. The CDR3, as DNA: TGTGCCTGGAAGGAAGGGACCCTGAATAATTCACCCCTCCACTTT. It specifies CAWKEGTLNNSPLHF.

This clone was detected once. The chain uses TRBV6-2 or TRBV6-3 and TRBJ1-2; no clear D. V lost 5 bases and J 0 bases, leaving 10 bases between the germline ends. This CDR3 has 14 amino acids. Looked up from germline, CDR1 is MNHEY and CDR2 is SVGEGT. CDR3 sequence: CASSGDTANYGYTF. DNA for the CDR3: TGTGCCAGCAGTGGCGACACAGCTAACTATGGCTACACCTTC.

The J gene is TRBJ1-2, the V gene TRBV11-2; D remains ambiguous. V was clipped by 1 base and J by 8 bases, with 11 bases between them. Per germline, CDR1 SGHAT and CDR2 FQNNGV. CDR3 length: 13 amino acids. The CDR3 here is CASSLGGLEGYTF. In DNA form, the CDR3 reads TGTGCCAGCAGCTTAGGGGGTTTAGAGGGCTACACCTTC. Supplemented by reference TRBV11-2 and TRBJ1-2, the full variable domain reads EAGVAQSPRYKIIEKRQSVAFWCNPISGHATLYWYQQILGQGPKLLIQFQNNGVVDDSQLPKDRFSAERLKGVDSTLKIQPAKLEDSAVYLCASSLGGLEGYTFGSGTRLTVV.

This chain links TRBV27 with TRBJ1-2; D remains ambiguous. Trimming shortened V by 10 bases and J by 4 bases, and 7 bases separated the two germline ends. CDR1 MNHEY and CDR2 SMNVEV come from the germline V gene (reference sequence). This CDR3 spans 10 amino acids. The CDR3 spells CATRSYGYTF. The CDR3 DNA reads TGTGCCACCCGCAGCTATGGCTACACCTTC.

V usage is TRBV6-2 or TRBV6-3 and J usage is TRBJ1-1, with D possibly TRBD1 on 5 matching bases. The CDR3 has 12 residues. V lost 4 bases to trimming and J lost 3 bases, with 6 bases between them. Germline V gene sequence: CDR1 MNHEY, CDR2 SVGEGT. The CDR3 coding sequence is TGTGCCAGCAGTTCGGGGGACACTGAAGCTTTCTTT. This codes for CASSSGDTEAFF.

This clone showed up just once. The rearrangement uses TRBV5-1 and TRBJ2-3; tentatively, D is TRBD1 (6 bases). Deletions cut 0 bases from V and 8 bases from J, with 13 bases between. This CDR3 has 14 amino acids. In germline, CDR1 is SGHRS, CDR2 YFSETQ. The CDR3 DNA is TGCGCCAGCAGCTTGGCGGACAGAGGGCCTACGCAGTATTTT. It codes for CASSLADRGPTQYF.